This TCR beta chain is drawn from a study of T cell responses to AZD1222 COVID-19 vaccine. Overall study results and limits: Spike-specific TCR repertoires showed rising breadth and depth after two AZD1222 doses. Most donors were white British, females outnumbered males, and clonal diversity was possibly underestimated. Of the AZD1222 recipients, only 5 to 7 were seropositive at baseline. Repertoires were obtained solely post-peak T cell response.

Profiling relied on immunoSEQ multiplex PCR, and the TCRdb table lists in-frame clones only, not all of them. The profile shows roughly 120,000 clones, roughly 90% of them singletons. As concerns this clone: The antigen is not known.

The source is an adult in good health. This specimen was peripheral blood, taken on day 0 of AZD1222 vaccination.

CDR3: CASSLRDYYNEQFF. The CDR3 nucleotides read TGTGCCAGCAGTCTCCGGGATTATTACAATGAGCAGTTCTTC. The rearrangement uses TRBV6-6 and TRBJ2-1; D might be TRBD2 (5 bases). This CDR3 has 14 residues. Germline V gene sequence: CDR1 MNHNY, CDR2 SVGAGI (reference sequence). Deletions cut 5 bases from V and 4 bases from J, with 12 bases between.